This T cell receptor beta chain is drawn from a study of blood T cell repertoires in COVID-19. Profiled with immunoSEQ multiplex PCR; TCRdb holds only in-frame clones, not every one. The sample shows some 59,000 clones, about 88% of them seen only once. Sequenced input: peripheral blood. This sequence was found in a man in his 60s with acute or convalescent COVID-19.

CDR3 sequence (DNA): TGTGCCAGCAGCTTGGATGGCAGCTGGACTGTTGGAAACACCATATATTTT. Amino acids: CASSLDGSWTVGNTIYF. The rearrangement uses TRBV5-6 and TRBJ1-3; no clear D. Germline CDR1 SGHDT, CDR2 YYEEEE. The CDR3 has 17 amino acids. The V and J ends lost 0 bases and 3 bases respectively, with 16 bases between them.